Below are 4 T cell receptor beta chains sequenced from a single sample in a study of chemoradiotherapy in HPV16-positive cancers. Here immunoSEQ multiplex PCR was the method, and the copy in TCRdb shows in-frame clones only, minus some. The sample lists 25,000 to 30,000 clones; over 90% were seen once. The sample consisted of blood, taken from a patient who underwent chemoradiotherapy. The receptor source for this set is a human donor with HPV-associated anogenital cancer.

The chain is built from TRBV27 and TRBJ2-3; the match to TRBD2 covers 14 bases. CDR3 length: 17 residues. J was trimmed by 6 bases and V by 0 bases; bases with no gene match: 5. The germline V gene encodes CDR1 MNHEY and CDR2 SMNVEV (reference sequence). The CDR3 nucleotides are TGTGCCAGCAGTTTATCGAGGACTAGCGGGGGGAGGGATACGCAGTATTTT. Protein sequence: CASSLSRTSGGRDTQYF.

V is TRBV7-2 and J is TRBJ1-2, with TRBD1 identical over 8 bases. The V gene end was trimmed by 4 bases and the J gene end by 8 bases; junction bases not matched to a gene: 12. This CDR3 comprises 15 residues. Germline CDR1 and CDR2: SGHTA and FQGNSA. CDR3 residues: CASSSLTGGIGGYTF. The CDR3 DNA is TGTGCCAGCAGCTCCCTTACAGGGGGAATTGGGGGCTACACCTTC.

The rearrangement links TRBV2 to TRBJ1-2; no firm D call. V was pared by 4 bases and J by 5 bases, with 8 bases between. Germline V gene data show CDR1 as SNHLY and CDR2 as FYNNEI. This CDR3 has 12 amino acids. CDR3: CASSVIEYGYTF. CDR3 DNA: TGTGCCAGCAGTGTGATAGAATATGGCTACACCTTC.

The rearrangement uses TRBV4-2 and TRBJ2-1; TRBD2 agrees at 7 bases. Germline trimming cut 3 bases from V and 7 bases from J; bases unmatched to any gene: 6. CDR1 and CDR2 (germline): LGHNA, YNFKEQ. The CDR3 loop spans 14 amino acids. The CDR3 DNA reads TGTGCCAGCAGCCATCGGAGCGGGAAGAATGAGCAGTTCTTC. Translated: CASSHRSGKNEQFF.